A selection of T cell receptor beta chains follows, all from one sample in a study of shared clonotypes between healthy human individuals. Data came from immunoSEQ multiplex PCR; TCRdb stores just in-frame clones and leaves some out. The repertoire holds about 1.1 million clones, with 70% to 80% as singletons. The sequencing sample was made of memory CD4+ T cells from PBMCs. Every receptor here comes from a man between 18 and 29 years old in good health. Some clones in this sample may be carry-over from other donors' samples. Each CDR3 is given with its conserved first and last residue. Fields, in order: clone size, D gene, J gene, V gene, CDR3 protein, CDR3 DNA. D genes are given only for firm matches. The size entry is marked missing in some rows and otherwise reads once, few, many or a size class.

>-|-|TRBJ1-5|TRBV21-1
CASNLGPENSNQPQHF
TGTGCCAGCAACCTTGGGCCAGAAAATAGCAATCAGCCCCAGCATTTT
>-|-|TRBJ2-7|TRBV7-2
CASSLVANVGEQYF
TGTGCCAGCAGCTTAGTAGCGAACGTCGGCGAGCAGTACTTC
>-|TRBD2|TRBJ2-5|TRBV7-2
CASSLVIAGGETQYF
TGTGCCAGCAGCTTAGTTATCGCGGGAGGAGAGACCCAGTACTTC
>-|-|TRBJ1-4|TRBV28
CASHNSGSNEKLFF
TGTGCCAGCCACAATTCCGGGAGTAATGAAAAACTGTTTTTT
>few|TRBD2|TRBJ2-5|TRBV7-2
CASSPGLAVQETQYF
TGTGCCAGCAGCCCGGGACTAGCGGTACAAGAGACCCAGTACTTC
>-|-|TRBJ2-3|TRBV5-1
CASSLRQTLGTDTQYF
TGCGCCAGCAGCCTCAGACAGACCCTGGGCACAGATACGCAGTATTTT
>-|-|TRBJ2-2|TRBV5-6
CASSRRGELFF
TGTGCCAGCAGTCGCCGCGGGGAGCTGTTTTTT
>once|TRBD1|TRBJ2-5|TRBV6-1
CASRGYGTVGETQYF
TGTGCCAGCAGGGGATACGGGACAGTAGGTGAGACCCAGTACTTC
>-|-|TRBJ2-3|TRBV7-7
CASSRTFTDTQYF
TGTGCCAGCAGTCGGACCTTCACAGATACGCAGTATTTT
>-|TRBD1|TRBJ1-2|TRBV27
CASSSPSTGNYGYTF
TGTGCCAGCAGTTCCCCATCGACAGGGAACTATGGCTACACCTTC
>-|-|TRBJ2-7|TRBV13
CASSLPAGPTYEQYF
TGTGCCAGCAGCTTACCGGCGGGGCCGACTTACGAGCAGTACTTC
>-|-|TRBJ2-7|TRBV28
CASSLPLLGGRRSYEQYF
TGTGCCAGCAGTTTACCCCTACTGGGGGGTAGGCGCTCCTACGAGCAGTACTTC
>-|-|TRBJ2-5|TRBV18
CASSPGTYEETQYF
TGTGCCAGCTCACCCGGGACTTACGAAGAGACCCAGTACTTC
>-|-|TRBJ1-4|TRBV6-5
CASSYSGGSYEKLFF
TGTGCCAGCAGTTACTCAGGGGGAAGTTATGAAAAACTGTTTTTT
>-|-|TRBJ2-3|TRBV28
CASSWGSLRTDTQYF
TGTGCCAGCAGTTGGGGATCACTGCGCACAGATACGCAGTATTTT
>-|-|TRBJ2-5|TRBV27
CASSVNPRVGETQYF
TGTGCCAGCAGTGTAAATCCCAGGGTAGGAGAGACCCAGTACTTC
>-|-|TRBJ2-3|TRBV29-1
CSAGEGTDTQYF
TGCAGTGCAGGGGAGGGCACAGATACGCAGTATTTT
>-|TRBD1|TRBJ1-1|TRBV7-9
CASSLKGASGTEAFF
TGTGCCAGCAGCTTAAAGGGGGCTTCAGGCACTGAAGCTTTCTTT
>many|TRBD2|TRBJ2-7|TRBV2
CASTSGKYEQYF
TGTGCCAGCACTAGCGGGAAGTACGAGCAGTACTTC
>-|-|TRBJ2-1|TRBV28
CASSFGGDWYNEQFF
TGTGCCAGCAGTTTTGGGGGAGATTGGTACAATGAGCAGTTCTTC
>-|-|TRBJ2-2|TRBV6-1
CASSAGIWSTGELFF
TGTGCCAGCAGCGCAGGGATTTGGTCCACCGGGGAGCTGTTTTTT
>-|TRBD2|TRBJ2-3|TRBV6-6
CASLAGGPADTQYF
TGTGCCAGCCTAGCGGGAGGGCCTGCAGATACGCAGTATTTT
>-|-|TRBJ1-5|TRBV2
CASSEDGTQPQHF
TGTGCCAGCAGTGAAGACGGGACACAGCCCCAGCATTTT
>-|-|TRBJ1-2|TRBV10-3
CAIRDTHGIYTF
TGTGCCATCAGGGACACTCACGGAATCTACACCTTC
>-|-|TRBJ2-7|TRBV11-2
CASTHTGVGIPSYEQYF
TGTGCCAGCACCCACACCGGGGTCGGTATCCCCTCCTACGAGCAGTACTTC
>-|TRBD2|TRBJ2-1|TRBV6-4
CASSDQGLAYNEQFF
TGTGCCAGCAGTGACCAGGGACTAGCATACAATGAGCAGTTCTTC
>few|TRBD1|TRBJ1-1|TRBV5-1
CASSSTHQGASTEAFF
TGCGCCAGCAGCTCCACCCATCAGGGGGCGAGCACTGAAGCTTTCTTT
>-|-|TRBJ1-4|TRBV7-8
CASSLGRAAATNEKLFF
TGTGCCAGCAGCTTAGGCAGGGCCGCCGCAACTAATGAAAAACTGTTTTTT
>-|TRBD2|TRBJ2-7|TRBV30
CAWRRALAGGREQYF
TGTGCCTGGAGGAGGGCGCTAGCGGGAGGGCGCGAGCAGTACTTC
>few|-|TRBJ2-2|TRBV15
CATSRDSALGGSGELFF
TGTGCCACCAGCAGAGATAGTGCTTTAGGGGGGTCCGGGGAGCTGTTTTTT
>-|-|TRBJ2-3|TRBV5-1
CASSSPDREDTQYF
TGCGCCAGCAGCTCCCCGGATCGTGAAGATACGCAGTATTTT
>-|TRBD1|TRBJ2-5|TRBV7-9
CASSLRTGGKETQYF
TGTGCCAGCAGCTTGAGGACAGGGGGTAAAGAGACCCAGTACTTC
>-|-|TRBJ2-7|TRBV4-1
CASSQRPGTYEQYF
TGCGCCAGCAGCCAACGCCCAGGCACCTACGAGCAGTACTTC
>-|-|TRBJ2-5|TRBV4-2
CASSLTGGQETQYF
TGTGCCAGCAGCCTAACCGGGGGACAAGAGACCCAGTACTTC
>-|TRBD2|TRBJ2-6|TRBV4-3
CASSQEWTLAGGIAGANVLTF
TGCGCCAGCAGCCAAGAGTGGACTTTGGCGGGAGGGATCGCTGGGGCCAACGTCCTGACTTTC
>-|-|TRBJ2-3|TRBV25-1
CASSDASAPQNTQYF
TGTGCCAGCAGTGACGCTAGCGCCCCACAGAATACGCAGTATTTT
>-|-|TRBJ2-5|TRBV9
CASSAEETQYF
TGTGCCAGCAGCGCTGAAGAGACCCAGTACTTC
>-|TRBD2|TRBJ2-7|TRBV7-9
CAGEIAGGREQYF
TGTGCCGGAGAAATAGCGGGAGGCCGGGAGCAGTACTTC
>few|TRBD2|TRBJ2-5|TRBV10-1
CASRRGRREWETQYF
TGCGCCAGCAGAAGAGGTAGGCGGGAGTGGGAGACCCAGTACTTC
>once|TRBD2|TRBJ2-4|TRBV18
CASSPSWASGKGNIQYF
TGTGCCAGCTCCCCTTCGTGGGCTAGCGGGAAGGGAAACATTCAGTACTTC
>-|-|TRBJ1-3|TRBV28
CASLPPVRQNTIYF
TGTGCCAGCCTACCTCCGGTTCGACAAAACACCATATATTTT
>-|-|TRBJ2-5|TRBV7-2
CASSLAGLKETQYF
TGTGCCAGCAGCTTAGCGGGGCTTAAAGAGACCCAGTACTTC
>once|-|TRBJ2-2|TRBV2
CASSVQGPTAGELFF
TGTGCCAGCAGTGTACAGGGACCGACGGCCGGGGAGCTGTTTTTT
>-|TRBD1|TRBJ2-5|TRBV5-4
CASSPGTGRSETQYF
TGTGCCAGCAGCCCAGGGACAGGGCGGTCGGAGACCCAGTACTTC
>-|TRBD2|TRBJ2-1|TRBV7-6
CASSLGGGGQFF
TGTGCCAGCAGCTTAGGCGGGGGGGGACAGTTCTTC
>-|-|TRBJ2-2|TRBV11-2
CASSSPWARSTGELFF
TGTGCCAGCAGCTCCCCATGGGCGCGAAGCACCGGGGAGCTGTTTTTT
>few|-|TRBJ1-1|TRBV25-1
CASSESRPMNTEAFF
TGTGCCAGCAGTGAATCCCGACCGATGAACACTGAAGCTTTCTTT
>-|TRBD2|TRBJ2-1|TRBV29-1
CSVKKLAGEYNEQFF
TGCAGCGTTAAAAAACTAGCGGGGGAATACAATGAGCAGTTCTTC
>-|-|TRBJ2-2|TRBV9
CASSVSAGTLNTGELFF
TGTGCCAGCAGCGTCAGCGCCGGGACACTAAACACCGGGGAGCTGTTTTTT
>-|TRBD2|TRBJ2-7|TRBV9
CASSVAGSGVPGEQYF
TGTGCCAGCAGCGTAGCTGGTAGCGGGGTTCCCGGGGAGCAGTACTTC
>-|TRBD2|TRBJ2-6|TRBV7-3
CASSLVGPSGTGANVLTF
TGTGCCAGCAGCTTAGTGGGCCCTAGCGGGACTGGGGCCAACGTCCTGACTTTC
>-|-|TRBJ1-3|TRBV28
CASRGGAGPYGGNTIYF
TGTGCCTCCCGAGGGGGGGCAGGGCCGTATGGGGGAAACACCATATATTTT
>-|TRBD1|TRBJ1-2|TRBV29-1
CSADEQGAGGYTF
TGCAGCGCGGATGAACAGGGGGCCGGTGGCTACACCTTC
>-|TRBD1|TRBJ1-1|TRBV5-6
CASRRLTGGRMNTEAFF
TGTGCCAGCAGGAGATTAACAGGGGGCAGGATGAACACTGAAGCTTTCTTT
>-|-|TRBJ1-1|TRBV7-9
CASSPPAARGAFF
TGTGCCAGCAGCCCCCCCGCAGCCAGAGGAGCTTTCTTT
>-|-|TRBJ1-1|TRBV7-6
CASSFSANTEAFF
TGTGCCAGCAGCTTTTCCGCCAACACTGAAGCTTTCTTT
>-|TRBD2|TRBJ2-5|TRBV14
CASSQDRAGSLTQYF
TGTGCCAGCAGCCAAGATCGAGCGGGGTCACTTACCCAGTACTTC
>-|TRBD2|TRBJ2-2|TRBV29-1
CSVEGQAGDGELFF
TGCAGCGTTGAAGGTCAAGCGGGAGACGGGGAGCTGTTTTTT
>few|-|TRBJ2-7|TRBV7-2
CASSLRYSQVGEQYF
TGTGCCAGCAGCCTAAGATACTCACAGGTTGGCGAGCAGTACTTC
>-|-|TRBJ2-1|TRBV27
CASSLMAGIYNEQFF
TGTGCCAGCAGTTTGATGGCGGGAATTTACAATGAGCAGTTCTTC